This passage covers 26 T cell receptor beta chains from one sample sequenced in a study of cytomegalovirus exposure and HLA in healthy donors. Researchers ran the PCR with 60 Vbeta and 13 Jbeta primers. Sequenced by immunoSEQ multiplex PCR; TCRdb stores in-frame clones only, minus some. The sample has 100,000 to 150,000 clones. Source material: PBMCs. All receptors come from a man aged 40-50 years in good health and CMV-seronegative.

CDR3 region: CASSLEGASGSNEQFF. CDR3 sequence (DNA): TGTGCCAGCAGCTTAGAAGGAGCTAGCGGGAGTAATGAGCAGTTCTTC. The gene calls are TRBV11-3 and TRBJ2-1; 10 bases line up with TRBD2. Germline V gives CDR1 SGHNT, CDR2 YENEEA. This CDR3 region has 16 residues. V trimming: 0 bases; J trimming: 7 bases; junction bases outside the gene matches: 6.

The chain recombines TRBV9 with TRBJ1-2; TRBD1 might be the D (5 bases). This CDR3 is 13 amino acids long. Deletions cut 0 bases from V and 6 bases from J, with 9 bases between. Germline assignment: CDR1 SGDLS and CDR2 YYNGEE. This chain's CDR3 is CASSVGQFDGYTF. The CDR3 DNA sequence: TGTGCCAGCAGCGTAGGACAGTTTGATGGCTACACCTTC.

The CDR3 loop is CASSVAGGTEQYF. CDR3 in DNA: TGTGCCAGCAGCGTAGCGGGGGGTACCGAGCAGTACTTC. The chain is built from TRBV9 and TRBJ2-7; the match to TRBD2 covers 7 bases. CDR3 length: 13 residues. CDR1 is SGDLS and CDR2 is YYNGEE in the germline V gene. V lost 0 bases, J lost 6 bases, and 3 bases stayed unmatched.

The chain employs TRBV7-9 and TRBJ2-3; D unresolved. The germline gives CDR1 SEHNR, CDR2 FQNEAQ (reference sequence). V lost 5 bases and J lost 0, with 3 bases in between. This CDR3 comprises 12 residues. In nucleotides, the CDR3 is TGTGCCAGCAGCGCGAGCACAGATACGCAGTATTTT. This gives the protein CASSASTDTQYF.

The J gene is TRBJ2-7, the V gene TRBV25-1; D is perhaps TRBD2 (5 bases). CDR3 length: 14 amino acids. CDR1 MGHDK and CDR2 SYGVNS come from the germline V gene. The V end was cut by 0 bases, the J end by 0 bases, with 6 bases between. CDR3 DNA sequence: TGTGCCAGCAGTGAATACGGGGTCTCCTACGAGCAGTACTTC. This codes for CASSEYGVSYEQYF.

The chain has TRBV11-3 and TRBJ2-3; 9 nucleotides line up with TRBD2. V shed 5 bases and J 4 bases; nucleotides not matched to a gene: 4. Germline V CDR1 and CDR2: SGHNT, YENEEA. CDR3 size: 14 residues. The CDR3 DNA reads TGTGCCAGCAGCCGAGTAGCGGGAGCAGATACGCAGTATTTT. Amino acid sequence: CASSRVAGADTQYF.

The rearrangement joins TRBV9 to TRBJ2-7; D may be TRBD2 (6 bases). V gave up 4 bases and J gave up 4 bases, with 9 bases separating them. CDR3 length: 12 residues. Germline V gene data show CDR1 as SGDLS and CDR2 as YYNGEE. The CDR3 protein is CASSSGGYEQYF. CDR3 coding DNA: TGTGCCAGCAGCTCTGGGGGGTACGAGCAGTACTTC.

The genes are TRBV27 and TRBJ2-7, with TRBD1 identical over 8 bases. V lost 3 bases and J lost 0; bases outside the gene matches: 1. The germline V gene has CDR1 MNHEY and CDR2 SMNVEV (reference sequence). CDR3 length: 14 residues. The CDR3 loop is CASSFTGGSYEQYF. The CDR3 region has the DNA TGTGCCAGCAGTTTCACAGGGGGCTCCTACGAGCAGTACTTC.

The chain recombines TRBV18 with TRBJ2-3, with 13 bases matching TRBD2. From germline, CDR1 is KGHSH and CDR2 LQKENI. J was trimmed by 3 bases and V by 2 bases; bases with no gene match: 5. The CDR3 runs 17 residues. The CDR3 loop reads CASSPGTSGIGTDTQYF. The DNA of the CDR3 is TGTGCCAGCTCACCAGGGACTAGCGGGATAGGAACAGATACGCAGTATTTT.

V and J are TRBV6-1 and TRBJ1-5; a possible D gene is TRBD1 (6 bases). This CDR3 is 14 amino acids long. V was trimmed by 8 bases and J by 5 bases, leaving 16 bases between them. Looked up from germline, CDR1 is MNHNS and CDR2 is SASEGT. The CDR3 loop is CASLRGTVDQPQHF. CDR3 DNA: TGTGCCAGCTTAAGGGGGACGGTTGATCAGCCCCAGCATTTT.

The chain uses TRBV6-1 and TRBJ2-7; TRBD1 agrees at 10 bases. V was clipped by 2 bases and J by 7 bases; unmatched bases: 11. The CDR3 runs 16 residues. The germline CDR1 and CDR2 sequences are MNHNS and SASEGT. CDR3 residues: CASSEKGSRTGGEQYF. The DNA of the CDR3 is TGTGCCAGCAGTGAAAAAGGATCCCGGACAGGGGGTGAGCAGTACTTC.

The chain links TRBV5-1 to TRBJ2-3; the D is unclear. The CDR3 contains 13 residues. The V gene lost 0 bases and the J gene lost 6 bases, with 8 bases spanning the gap. CDR1 is SGHRS and CDR2 is YFSETQ in the germline V gene. CDR3 sequence (DNA): TGCGCCAGCAGCTTGGAGACGAGGGATACGCAGTATTTT. It codes for CASSLETRDTQYF.

The chain joins TRBV4-1 to TRBJ1-1; no clear D. The germline V gene has CDR1 MGHRA and CDR2 YSYEKL. The ends were cut back, 10 bases at V and 1 base at J, with 25 bases in the middle. The CDR3 runs to 17 residues. In DNA form, the CDR3 reads TGCGCCACCCACCTGGCACCGGGGTACGCCGAGAACACTGAAGCTTTCTTT. Translating it yields CATHLAPGYAENTEAFF.

The chain's CDR3 is CASSSLLAYGELFF. The CDR3 coding sequence is TGTGCCAGCAGCTCTTTACTAGCGTACGGGGAGCTGTTTTTT. The rearrangement joins TRBV11-3 to TRBJ2-2; 7 bases are a match to TRBD2. In germline, CDR1 is SGHNT, CDR2 YENEEA. Trimming removed 4 bases from V and 7 bases from J; junction bases left unmatched: 6. CDR3 length: 14 residues.

The chain links TRBV2 to TRBJ2-5, with D possibly being TRBD2 (5 bases). The germline CDR1 and CDR2 sequences are SNHLY and FYNNEI. This CDR3 region has 13 residues. Trimming removed 0 bases from V and 7 bases from J, with 9 bases in between. CDR3 bases: TGTGCCAGCAGTGAAGCGCGGGTAGGGACCCAGTACTTC. This sequence encodes CASSEARVGTQYF.

CDR3 sequence: CASSFGDNTGELFF. CDR3 nucleotide sequence: TGTGCCAGCAGTTTCGGGGATAACACCGGGGAGCTGTTTTTT. The genes are TRBV27 and TRBJ2-2; TRBD2 is a possible D gene (5 bases). Trimming took off 3 bases at V and 2 bases at J, with 7 bases between the two ends. This CDR3 has 14 residues. Per germline, CDR1 MNHEY and CDR2 SMNVEV (reference sequence).

The chain joins TRBV5-1 to TRBJ2-5, with TRBD2 matching 9 bases. Germline CDR1 SGHRS, CDR2 YFSETQ. CDR3 length equals 15 residues. V lost 4 bases to trimming and J lost 5 bases; unmatched junction nucleotides: 9. CDR3 DNA sequence: TGCGCCAGCAGCCCAGGGGCGGGAGGGCCGGAGACCCAGTACTTC. Protein product: CASSPGAGGPETQYF.

This chain links TRBV29-1 with TRBJ1-2; TRBD1 aligns across 9 bases. V gave up 6 bases and J gave up 8 bases; unmatched junction bases: 10. This CDR3 contains 13 residues. Germline V lookup: CDR1 SQVTM, CDR2 ANQGSEA. Here the CDR3 reads CSVSPDRGRGYTF. CDR3 coding DNA: TGCAGCGTCAGCCCGGACAGGGGTAGGGGCTACACCTTC.

J is TRBJ1-1 and V is TRBV11-2; unclear D gene. Germline V gene data show CDR1 as SGHAT and CDR2 as FQNNGV. The CDR3 sequence is 13 residues long. V was clipped by 2 bases and J by 1 base, with 5 bases between them. The CDR3 loop is CASSLPGNTEAFF. In nucleotides, the CDR3 is TGTGCCAGCAGCTTACCAGGGAACACTGAAGCTTTCTTT. Combining the CDR3 with reference TRBV11-2 and TRBJ1-1 gives the whole variable domain EAGVAQSPRYKIIEKRQSVAFWCNPISGHATLYWYQQILGQGPKLLIQFQNNGVVDDSQLPKDRFSAERLKGVDSTLKIQPAKLEDSAVYLCASSLPGNTEAFFGQGTRLTVV.

This chain connects TRBV27 to TRBJ1-2; D is uncertain. V was cut by 8 bases and J by 2 bases, with 18 bases left in between. The germline gives CDR1 MNHEY, CDR2 SMNVEV (reference sequence). The CDR3 length is 15 residues. The CDR3 sequence: CASGRYRDANYGYTF. The CDR3 DNA reads TGTGCCAGCGGAAGATACCGGGATGCGAACTATGGCTACACCTTC.

The chain combines TRBV5-6 with TRBJ2-7, with 7 bases that match TRBD2. CDR3 length: 15 residues. V was clipped by 3 bases and J by 1 base; unmatched bases: 7. CDR1 and CDR2 from the germline V gene are SGHDT and YYEEEE. CDR3 nucleotides: TGTGCCAGCAGCTCCCTCTTGCGGGAGTCCTACGAGCAGTACTTC. This gives the protein CASSSLLRESYEQYF.

The CDR3 DNA sequence: TGTGCCAGTAGTATACGTCTAGCGGGGGACTACGAGCAGTACTTC. It encodes CASSIRLAGDYEQYF. This chain uses TRBV19 with TRBJ2-7, with 10 bases matching TRBD2. The V gene end was trimmed by 2 bases and the J gene end by 3 bases; junction bases not matched to a gene: 4. Germline V CDR1 and CDR2: LNHDA, SQIVND (reference sequence). The CDR3 loop spans 15 amino acids.

The V call is TRBV19, the J call TRBJ2-2, with 8 nucleotides matching TRBD1. There are 15 residues in the CDR3. V was pared by 7 bases and J by 4 bases, with 8 bases of the junction left unmatched. Germline CDR1 is LNHDA and CDR2 is SQIVND (reference sequence). The CDR3 spells CASKLTGAGTGELFF. The CDR3 DNA reads as TGTGCCAGTAAACTGACAGGGGCGGGCACCGGGGAGCTGTTTTTT. The full variable domain, its missing parts supplied by reference TRBV19 and TRBJ2-2, is DGGITQSPKYLFRKEGQNVTLSCEQNLNHDAMYWYRQDPGQGLRLIYYSQIVNDFQKGDIAEGYSVSREKKESFPLTVTSAQKNPTAFYLCASKLTGAGTGELFFGEGSRLTVL.

This chain links TRBV7-9 with TRBJ1-4; TRBD1 might be the D (5 bases). Germline values: CDR1 SEHNR, CDR2 FQNEAQ (reference sequence). Trimming cost V 4 bases and J 1 base, with 16 bases left between them. The CDR3 sequence is 17 residues long. Written as DNA, the CDR3 is TGTGCCAGCAGCTGGGGGGGACGCAGCCGAACTAATGAAAAACTGTTTTTT. Translated, it gives CASSWGGRSRTNEKLFF.

The chain employs TRBV25-1 and TRBJ1-1; maybe TRBD1 (5 bases). Looked up from germline, CDR1 is MGHDK and CDR2 is SYGVNS. Trimming pared 7 bases from V and 3 bases from J, leaving 15 bases between. This CDR3 is built from 14 residues. The CDR3 loop reads CASTRRGADTEAFF. In nucleotides, the CDR3 is TGTGCCAGCACGCGTAGGGGCGCAGACACTGAAGCTTTCTTT.

The gene calls are TRBV10-2 and TRBJ1-2; 9 bases agree with TRBD1. Germline V gives CDR1 WSHSY, CDR2 SAAADI. The CDR3 extends over 12 amino acids. After removal of 5 bases from V and 8 bases from J, the junction contained 3 bases not matched to a gene. The DNA for the CDR3 is TGCGCCAGCAGTTCTGACAGGGGGGGCTACACCTTC. Translating gives CASSSDRGGYTF.